The 16 T cell receptor beta chains listed next were all sequenced from one sample in a study of T-cell memory formation after mild COVID-19. TCRdb re-analysed the 5' RACE reads in MiXCR, keeping a single row per CDR3 protein. The data hold under 350,000 distinct CDR3 sequences, with 15% to 20% observed a single time. The sequenced sample was PBMCs or a T cell subset sorted from them (not recorded which). These receptor sequences come from a man between 18 and 29 years old who had mild COVID-19 (a few samples of this study predate the infection). Cell type and time point are not known.

This clonotype was detected only a few times. This chain uses TRBV5-4 with TRBJ2-2; TRBD2 is a possible D gene (7 bases). CDR1 is SGHNT, CDR2 YYREEE, per germline (reference sequence). V lost 4 bases and J 4 bases, leaving 17 bases between the germline ends. The CDR3 runs 16 residues. The CDR3 loop is CASSATGQRGTGELFF. The CDR3 DNA follows: TGTGCCAGCAGCGCAACCGGACAGCGGGGCACCGGGGAGCTGTTTTTT.

The chain recombines TRBV7-3 with TRBJ2-1, with 11 positions matching TRBD2. The V gene end was trimmed by 5 bases and the J gene end by 3 bases; junction bases not matched to a gene: 6. This CDR3 is built from 16 residues. Germline V gene data show CDR1 as SGHTA and CDR2 as FQGTGA. The CDR3 nucleotides read TGTGCCAGCAGCACGGGGACTAGCGGAGACTACAATGAGCAGTTCTTC. This gives the protein CASSTGTSGDYNEQFF.

This clonotype appeared a few times. The J gene is TRBJ2-1, the V gene TRBV7-7; 10 nucleotides agree with TRBD2. Germline CDR1 SSHAT, CDR2 FNYEAQ (reference sequence). The V and J ends lost 4 bases and 4 bases, in that order; junction bases with no gene match: 7. The CDR3 is 16 amino acids. The CDR3 DNA follows: TGTGCCAGCAGCTATAGAGCGGGGGGGCTTTACAATGAGCAGTTCTTC. This sequence encodes CASSYRAGGLYNEQFF.

The chain carries TRBV12-2 and TRBJ2-7; the table gives TRBD1 as D, unverified against the DNA. TRBV12-2 is a listed pseudogene. This CDR3 is built from 17 residues. CDR3 nucleotides: TGTGCAAGTCGCTTTGACAGGGGGCTGACTCTATCCTACGAGCAGTACGTC. This translates into CASRFDRGLTLSYEQYV.

This clonotype was found a few times. The chain is built from TRBV7-2 and TRBJ2-5; D might be TRBD1 (6 bases). The length of the CDR3 is 17 residues. Germline V gene data show CDR1 as SGHTA and CDR2 as FQGNSA. Deletions cut 4 bases from V and 4 bases from J, with 22 bases between. CDR3 DNA sequence: TGTGCCAGCAGCTACCACTATAGTGGGGGCGCCCCAGAGACCCAGTACTTC. This translates into CASSYHYSGGAPETQYF.

This clonotype showed up just a few times. The V and J genes are TRBV6-2 or TRBV6-3 and TRBJ1-4, with no clear D. V lost 0 bases to trimming and J lost 8 bases, with 13 bases between them. The germline V gene encodes CDR1 MNHEY and CDR2 SVGEGT. The length of the CDR3 is 15 residues. CDR3 sequence: CASSYSRRSEEKLFF. Written as DNA, the CDR3 is TGTGCCAGCAGTTACTCGCGGAGGTCTGAGGAAAAACTGTTTTTT.

V usage is TRBV5-1 and J usage is TRBJ2-4; perhaps TRBD2 as D (6 bases). Looked up from germline, CDR1 is SGHRS and CDR2 is YFSETQ. The CDR3 loop spans 15 amino acids. Trimming took 0 bases from V and 0 from J, leaving 7 bases between them. This CDR3 is CASSLDGGAKNIQYF. The CDR3, as DNA: TGCGCCAGCAGCTTGGACGGGGGAGCCAAAAACATTCAGTACTTC.

This clonotype was detected only a few times. The chain uses TRBV4-2 and TRBJ2-5; D might be TRBD1 (6 bases). CDR1 is LGHNA, CDR2 YNFKEQ, per germline. The CDR3 extends over 15 amino acids. The V end lost 0 bases, the J end lost 5 bases, and 13 bases lay between the germline ends. The CDR3 nucleotides read TGTGCCAGCAGCCAAGAGCAGGGGATGAGGGAGACCCAGTACTTC. It specifies CASSQEQGMRETQYF.

V is TRBV7-2 and J is TRBJ2-4; maybe TRBD2 (6 bases). From germline, CDR1 is SGHTA and CDR2 FQGNSA. The CDR3 extends over 14 amino acids. V dropped 4 bases and J dropped 8 bases, with 15 bases sitting between them. The CDR3 DNA follows: TGTGCCAGCAGCTCCGGTCTGGGGGAGGACATTCAGTACTTC. As protein: CASSSGLGEDIQYF.

There are a few counts of this clonotype. The rearrangement joins TRBV9 to TRBJ2-2; D is ambiguous. Germline assignment: CDR1 SGDLS and CDR2 YYNGEE. This CDR3 is built from 12 residues. V was pared by 0 bases and J by 8 bases, with 5 bases between. The CDR3 region is CASSVEPGELFF. CDR3 nucleotides: TGTGCCAGCAGCGTAGAACCGGGGGAGCTGTTTTTT.

The chain has TRBV3-1 and TRBJ2-2; the D is unclear. Germline V gene sequence: CDR1 LGHDT, CDR2 YNNKEL (reference sequence). V gave up 2 bases and J gave up 4 bases, with 5 bases separating them. This CDR3 contains 13 residues. The CDR3 is CASSQQVTGELFF. CDR3 nucleotide sequence: TGTGCCAGCAGCCAACAGGTCACCGGGGAGCTGTTTTTT.

The chain joins TRBV30 to TRBJ2-7, with D possibly being TRBD1 (6 bases). Trimming pared 3 bases from V and 3 bases from J, leaving 12 bases between. This CDR3 contains 13 residues. Per germline, CDR1 GTSNPN and CDR2 SVGIG (reference sequence). CDR3 residues: CAWSPGAGYEQYF. The CDR3, as DNA: TGTGCCTGGAGCCCAGGGGCAGGCTACGAGCAGTACTTC.

The V and J genes are TRBV6-4 and TRBJ2-3; D is uncertain. The CDR3 is made up of 13 amino acids. CDR1 MRHNA and CDR2 SNTAGT come from the germline V gene. Trimming shortened V by 9 bases and J by 4 bases, and 14 bases separated the two germline ends. The CDR3 DNA follows: TGTGCCAGTTCTACTCTGGAATCAGATACGCAGTATTTT. Amino acid sequence: CASSTLESDTQYF.

This clonotype was found a few times. The chain employs TRBV2 and TRBJ2-7; no clear D. V lost 3 bases and J 6 bases, leaving 12 bases between the germline ends. Germline values: CDR1 SNHLY, CDR2 FYNNEI. This CDR3 spans 13 amino acids. The DNA of the CDR3 is TGTGCCAGCAGTGACGTCGGAGCTCTCGAGCAGTACGTC. Translation: CASSDVGALEQYV.

In its sample, this clonotype was seen many times. The chain joins TRBV9 to TRBJ2-3, with 9 positions matching TRBD2. The V gene end was trimmed by 4 bases and the J gene end by 2 bases; junction bases not matched to a gene: 11. Germline values: CDR1 SGDLS, CDR2 YYNGEE. The CDR3 has 17 residues. CDR3 in DNA: TGTGCCAGCAGCCCCCGTGGTAGCGGGGGACCCACAGATACGCAGTATTTT. This gives the protein CASSPRGSGGPTDTQYF.

This chain connects TRBV6-2 or TRBV6-3 to TRBJ2-2; D ambiguous. V was clipped by 2 bases and J by 6 bases, with 10 bases between them. Germline V gives CDR1 MNHEY, CDR2 SVGEGT. This CDR3 comprises 14 residues. The CDR3 reads CASSYVSSPGELFF. The CDR3 DNA reads TGTGCCAGCAGTTACGTGTCTTCACCCGGGGAGCTGTTTTTT.